Shown below are 8 T cell receptor beta chains from a single sample sequenced in a study of T cell repertoires in cytomegalovirus infection. TCRdb passed the reads through MiXCR, listing each CDR3 protein once. The table has fewer than 550,000 distinct CDR3 sequences, 15% to 20% seen once. Sequences were obtained from CD8+ T cells from PBMCs. These receptors originate from a human donor in good health (CMV status not recorded). Some clones in this sample may be carry-over from other donors' samples.

This clonotype was seen a handful of times. The V gene is TRBV9, the J gene TRBJ2-6; D ambiguous. This CDR3 has 12 residues. V was clipped by 6 bases and J by 2 bases, with 3 bases between them. Germline V gene lookup returns CDR1 SGDLS and CDR2 YYNGEE. CDR3 DNA sequence: TGTGCCAGCAATGCTGGGGCCAACGTCCTGACTTTC. It encodes CASNAGANVLTF.

At least ten counts were recorded for this clonotype. This chain connects TRBV5-4 to TRBJ2-1; 7 bases are a match to TRBD2. Germline CDR1 and CDR2: SGHNT and YYREEE (reference sequence). The CDR3 length is 15 residues. V trimming: 5 bases; J trimming: 9 bases; junction bases outside the gene matches: 14. The CDR3 nucleotides are TGTGCCAGCAGTAAATGGGAGGGTCGAGGCGGTGAGCAGTTCTTC. Residues: CASSKWEGRGGEQFF.

This clonotype was found a few times. The chain is built from TRBV7-6 and TRBJ1-1; D unresolved. Germline V lookup: CDR1 SGHVS, CDR2 FNYEAQ. The ends were cut back, 2 bases at V and 8 bases at J, with 12 bases in the middle. CDR3 length: 13 amino acids. The CDR3 reads CASSLLARSEAFF. The CDR3 DNA sequence: TGTGCCAGCAGCTTATTGGCTAGGTCCGAAGCTTTCTTT.

This clonotype was counted many times. For the CDR3, the DNA is TGTGCCAGCAGCCTAGAGACGCTCGAAAAACTGTTTTTT. This codes for CASSLETLEKLFF. The chain uses TRBV7-9 and TRBJ1-4; no definite D call. CDR3 length: 13 amino acids. Germline CDR1 reads SEHNR; CDR2 reads FQNEAQ (reference sequence). V lost 5 bases to trimming and J lost 8 bases, with 12 bases between them. Based on the CDR3 plus reference TRBV7-9 and TRBJ1-4, the full variable domain is DTGVSQNPRHKITKRGQNVTFRCDPISEHNRLYWYRQTLGQGPEFLTYFQNEAQLEKSRLLSDRFSAERPKGSFSTLEIQRTEQGDSAMYLCASSLETLEKLFFGSGTQLSVL.

This chain links TRBV29-1 with TRBJ2-3, with TRBD1 identical over 7 bases. The CDR3 runs 16 residues. V lost 7 bases, J lost 3 bases, and 16 bases stayed unmatched. Germline CDR1 SQVTM, CDR2 ANQGSEA. Here the CDR3 reads CSADGQALRSTDTQYF. The DNA of the CDR3 is TGCAGCGCCGACGGACAGGCGCTAAGGAGTACAGATACGCAGTATTTT.

Note on this clonotype: Given a much more abundant clone one base away, this may be a read error. No conserved phenylalanine or tryptophan ends this CDR3, so it is likely a read error. The chain is built from TRBV7-6 and TRBJ2-7; 9 bases match TRBD1. The J segment lost 7 bases and the V segment lost 5 bases, leaving 6 bases of the junction unmatched. The CDR3 extends over 13 amino acids. Germline V gives CDR1 SGHVS, CDR2 FNYEAQ. The CDR3 region has the DNA TGTGCCAGCAGCACCCGCGGACAGGGGGAGCAGTACTTA. This translates into CASSTRGQGEQYL.

Notes on this clonotype: A read error may explain this, as a much larger clone is one base away. V usage is TRBV12-3 or TRBV12-4 and J usage is TRBJ2-5; TRBD2 is a possible D gene (6 bases). CDR3 length: 13 amino acids. The CDR3 spells CASSGGYQDTQYF. CDR3 bases: TGTGCCAGCAGTGGGGGGTACCAAGACACCCAGTACTTC.

Details on this clonotype: This may be a read error, as it is one base from a much larger clone. Since the CDR3 does not end with the conserved phenylalanine or tryptophan, this likely comes from a read error. The chain employs TRBV10-3 and TRBJ2-1, with D perhaps TRBD2 (5 bases). The germline V gene encodes CDR1 ENHRY and CDR2 SYGVKD. This CDR3 has 18 amino acids. V gave up 6 bases and J gave up 0 bases, with 21 bases separating them. The CDR3 coding sequence is TGTGCCATCAGCATCTACCCCCGGGGTCGTCGCTCCTACAATGAGCAGTTCTTA. Translating it yields CAISIYPRGRRSYNEQFL.